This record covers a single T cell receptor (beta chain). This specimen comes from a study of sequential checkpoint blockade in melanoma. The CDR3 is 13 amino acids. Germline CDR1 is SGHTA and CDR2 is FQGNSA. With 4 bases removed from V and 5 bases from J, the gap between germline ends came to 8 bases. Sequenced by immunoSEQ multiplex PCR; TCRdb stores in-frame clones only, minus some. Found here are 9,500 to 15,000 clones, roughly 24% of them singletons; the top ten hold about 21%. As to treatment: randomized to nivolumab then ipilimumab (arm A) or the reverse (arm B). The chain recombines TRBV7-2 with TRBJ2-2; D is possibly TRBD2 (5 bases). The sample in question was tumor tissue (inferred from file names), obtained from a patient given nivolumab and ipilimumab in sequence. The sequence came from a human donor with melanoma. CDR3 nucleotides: TGTGCCAGCAGCTACGGGATAACCGGGGAGCTGTTTTTT. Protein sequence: CASSYGITGELFF. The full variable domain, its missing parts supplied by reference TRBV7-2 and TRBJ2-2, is GAGVSQSPSNKVTEKGKDVELRCDPISGHTALYWYRQSLGQGLEFLIYFQGNSAPDKSGLPSDRFSAERTGGSVSTLTIQRTQQEDSAVYLCASSYGITGELFFGEGSRLTVL.